This is a list of T cell receptor beta chains from one sample in a study of identical twins. A single record per CDR3 protein comes from TCRdb applying MiXCR to the 5' RACE reads. The top ten hold about 0.3% of the sample, which has around 1.7 million distinct CDR3 sequences, roughly a third seen once. Sequencing used cord blood. Receptor source: a newborn girl in good health. Both conserved end residues are part of each CDR3. D genes are given only for firm matches. Size tells how often a clone was seen (once, few, many) or the class of an expanded clone, and some rows leave it out.

>few|TRBJ1-2|-|TRBV11-2|14
TGTGCCAGCAGCTTAGATCGGACCTCGACGGGCTACACCTTC
CASSLDRTSTGYTF
>-|TRBJ1-5|-|TRBV6-6|14
TGTGCCAGCAGTTGGGGCAGGGGCGGACAGCCCCAGCATTTT
CASSWGRGGQPQHF
>-|TRBJ1-5|TRBD1|TRBV6-5|13
TGTGCCAGTGGGACAGGGGCGGGTCAGCCCCAGCATTTT
CASGTGAGQPQHF
>-|TRBJ2-5|-|TRBV28|14
TGTGCCAGCATATCAAGCAGGAGCCAAGAGACCCAGTACTTC
CASISSRSQETQYF
>-|TRBJ2-2|-|TRBV2|17
TGTGCCAGCAGTGAATTGGGGCCAGGTGCCCTCACCGGGGAGCTGTTTTTT
CASSELGPGALTGELFF
>few|TRBJ2-1|-|TRBV4-2|14
TGTGCCAGCAGCCCCACCCTTGCGGCCAATGAGCAGTTCTTC
CASSPTLAANEQFF
>few|TRBJ2-1|TRBD1|TRBV12-3/TRBV12-4|15
TGTGCCAGAAGTTGGACAGGGAAGGCGGACAATGAGCAGTTCTTC
CARSWTGKADNEQFF
>few|TRBJ2-7|TRBD1|TRBV6-5|16
TGTGCCAGCAGTTACGCACAGGGGGCGGCTCGCTACGAGCAGTACTTC
CASSYAQGAARYEQYF
>few|TRBJ2-1|TRBD2|TRBV27|14
TGTGCCAGCAGCCGGGAGGGCCCCTACAATGAGCAGTTCTTC
CASSREGPYNEQFF
>-|TRBJ2-3|-|TRBV4-1|21
TGCGCCAGCAGCCAAGATAGGGCCAGCGGCCACTCTCGATCTAGCACGGATACGCAGTATTTT
CASSQDRASGHSRSSTDTQYF
>few|TRBJ2-1|TRBD2|TRBV5-4|16
TGTGCCAGCAGCTTGCCTGGGGCGGGGGGTAGGAATGAGCAGTTCTTC
CASSLPGAGGRNEQFF
>once|TRBJ2-6|TRBD1|TRBV6-1|15
TGTGCCAGCAGTGAAGACAGGGGTGGGGCCAACGTCCTGACTTTC
CASSEDRGGANVLTF
>-|TRBJ2-3|-|TRBV18|16
TGTGCCAGCTCACCACCCAGGACGACCGTCACAGATACGCAGTATTTT
CASSPPRTTVTDTQYF
>-|TRBJ2-1|TRBD2|TRBV7-9|16
TGTGCCAGCAGCCCGCTAAGCGGGATTTCCTACAATGAGCAGTTCTTC
CASSPLSGISYNEQFF
>many|TRBJ2-3|-|TRBV24-1|12
TGTGCCACCAGGGGAAGCACAGATACGCAGTATTTT
CATRGSTDTQYF
>few|TRBJ2-7|-|TRBV7-9|15
TGTGCCAGCAGCTTAGCGCAGGGATCGCTCTACGAGCAGTACTTC
CASSLAQGSLYEQYF
>-|TRBJ2-5|-|TRBV29-1|14
TGCGGCGTTGAAGATTCCGGGCTGGAAGAGACCCAGTACTTC
CGVEDSGLEETQYF
>-|TRBJ2-7|-|TRBV28|14
TGTGCCAGCAGTCCCCTAGTTACCTACAATGAGCAGTACTTC
CASSPLVTYNEQYF
>few|TRBJ1-5|-|TRBV6-1|17
TGTGCCAGCAGGGGGGCTAGGACAGATTATAGCAATCAGCCCCAGCATTTT
CASRGARTDYSNQPQHF
>few|TRBJ1-6|-|TRBV6-2/TRBV6-3|12
TGTGCCAGCGACTCCTATAATTCACCCCTCCACTTT
CASDSYNSPLHF
>-|TRBJ2-7|TRBD2|TRBV12-3/TRBV12-4|15
TGTGCCAGCAGTCGGACTAGCGGCCCCTCCTACGAGCAGTACTTC
CASSRTSGPSYEQYF
>-|TRBJ2-3|-|TRBV20-1|17
TGCAGTGCTAGGGGTGGCGGGTTTACCCGAGACACAGATACGCAGTATTTT
CSARGGGFTRDTDTQYF
>-|TRBJ2-7|TRBD2|TRBV7-9|15
TGTGCCAGCAGCCGAGGTGGACTAGCCTTCAATGAGCAGTACTTC
CASSRGGLAFNEQYF
>-|TRBJ1-1|-|TRBV20-1|14
TGCAGTGCCACACCGGGACCGTCATACACTGAAGCTTTCTTT
CSATPGPSYTEAFF
>few|TRBJ1-1|-|TRBV13|14
TGTGCCAGCAGCTTCACAGGGAGAGGGTCTGAAGCTTTCTTT
CASSFTGRGSEAFF
>-|TRBJ1-6|TRBD1|TRBV4-2|15
TGTGCCAGCAGCCACCCGGGACAGGATAATTCACCCCTCCACTTT
CASSHPGQDNSPLHF
>-|TRBJ2-1|TRBD1|TRBV20-1|16
TGCAGTGCTAGAGTGGGAATGACAGGGTGGAGCAATGAGCAGTTCTTC
CSARVGMTGWSNEQFF
>-|TRBJ1-1|-|TRBV13|15
TGTGCCAGCAGCTTAGCTAGGGCCTCGAGGTCTGAAGCTTTCTTT
CASSLARASRSEAFF
>few|TRBJ2-1|TRBD1|TRBV5-1|18
TGCGCCAGCAGCTTGGCCTCTTACAGGGGCCGCCCATACAATGAGCAGTTCTTC
CASSLASYRGRPYNEQFF
>few|TRBJ1-2|-|TRBV6-5|15
TGTGCCAGCAGTTACAAACATTCCCTTACGGGGGGCTACACCTTC
CASSYKHSLTGGYTF
>-|TRBJ2-7|-|TRBV5-5|13
TGTGCCAGCAGCCTCCCCTCCTACAATGAGCAGTACTTC
CASSLPSYNEQYF
>few|TRBJ1-5|-|TRBV7-2|16
TGTGCCAGCAGCTTAGCTGGATGGAGATTGAATCAGCCCCAGCATTTT
CASSLAGWRLNQPQHF
>few|TRBJ2-7|TRBD1|TRBV20-1|14
TGCAGTGCGGCCACCGGGACAGGCCTCTACGAGCAGTACTTC
CSAATGTGLYEQYF
>-|TRBJ2-1|-|TRBV20-1|15
TGCAGTGCTAGAGATCGACCTAGCAGATACAATGAGCAGTTCTTC
CSARDRPSRYNEQFF
>-|TRBJ1-2|TRBD1|TRBV24-1|14
TGTGCCACGAGAGGGACAGGAGAAATGGATGGCTACACCTTC
CATRGTGEMDGYTF
>-|TRBJ2-4|-|TRBV27|15
TGTGCCAGCAGTTTATCAGCGGCGGCCAAAAACATTCAGTACTTC
CASSLSAAAKNIQYF
>few|TRBJ2-7|-|TRBV5-6|12
TGTGCCAGCAGCCCCAGACACTACGAGCAGTACTTC
CASSPRHYEQYF
>few|TRBJ2-3|TRBD2|TRBV7-9|18
TGTGCCAGCAGCTCGGGACTAGCGGGAGGCGGGAGCACAGATACGCAGTATTTT
CASSSGLAGGGSTDTQYF
>few|TRBJ1-2|-|TRBV3-1|14
TGTGCCAGCAGCCAAGATGTGGGGGCCTATGGCTACACCTTC
CASSQDVGAYGYTF
>many|TRBJ2-5|-|TRBV28|11
TGTGCCAGCAGCCCTCGGGTGGGGCAGTACTTC
CASSPRVGQYF
>few|TRBJ1-1|-|TRBV4-2|13
TGTGCCAGCACCCGAAGACTGGGTACTGAAGCTTTCTTT
CASTRRLGTEAFF
>-|TRBJ2-7|-|TRBV6-1|14
TGTGCCAGCAGTGTGGCATCGGTAGGGTACGAGCAGTACTTC
CASSVASVGYEQYF
>-|TRBJ2-2|TRBD2|TRBV9|16
TGTGCCAGCAGCGTAGTGGGGGGGTCGAACGCCGGGGAGCTGTTTTTT
CASSVVGGSNAGELFF
>few|TRBJ1-2|TRBD1|TRBV7-8|16
TGTGCCAGCAGCAGCCGGGACAGGGGTCCTAACTATGGCTACACCTTC
CASSSRDRGPNYGYTF
>-|TRBJ2-1|TRBD2|TRBV11-3|21
TGTGCCAGCAGCTTAATTCCCAAGTCTCTAGCGGGGGGCCTTAGTTACAATGAGCAGTTCTTC
CASSLIPKSLAGGLSYNEQFF
>few|TRBJ2-4|-|TRBV4-1|16
TGCGCCAGCTCACCTCGTAGCGGCTCAGCCAAAAACATTCAGTACTTC
CASSPRSGSAKNIQYF
>-|TRBJ2-7|-|TRBV23-1|13
TGCGCCAGCAGTCTCCGGTGTACCCGGGAGCAGTACTTC
CASSLRCTREQYF
>few|TRBJ2-7|TRBD2|TRBV7-9|14
TGTGCCAGCAGCTTAAGCGGGGGGGCCAACGAGCAGTACTTC
CASSLSGGANEQYF
>-|TRBJ1-1|TRBD1|TRBV7-9|15
TGTGCCAGCAGCCCGGGACAGGGACTTGGCACTGAAGCTTTCTTT
CASSPGQGLGTEAFF
>many|TRBJ1-5|-|TRBV29-1|12
TGCAGCGTTGGTGGACCCAATCAGCCCCAGCATTTT
CSVGGPNQPQHF
>-|TRBJ1-1|TRBD1|TRBV27|17
TGTGCCAGCAGTTTATGGTCCCCGGGACAGGGATACACTGAAGCTTTCTTT
CASSLWSPGQGYTEAFF